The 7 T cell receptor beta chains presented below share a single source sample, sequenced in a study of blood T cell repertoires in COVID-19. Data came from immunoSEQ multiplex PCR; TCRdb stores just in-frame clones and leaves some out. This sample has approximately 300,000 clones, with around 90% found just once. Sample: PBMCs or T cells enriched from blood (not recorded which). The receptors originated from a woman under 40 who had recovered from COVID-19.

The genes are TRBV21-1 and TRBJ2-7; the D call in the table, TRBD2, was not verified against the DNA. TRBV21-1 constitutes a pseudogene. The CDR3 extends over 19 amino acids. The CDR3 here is CASSKGGSSEPEHNYEQYF. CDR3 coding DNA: TGTGCCAGCAGCAAAGGAGGCTCTAGCGAGCCTGAACATAACTACGAGCAGTACTTC.

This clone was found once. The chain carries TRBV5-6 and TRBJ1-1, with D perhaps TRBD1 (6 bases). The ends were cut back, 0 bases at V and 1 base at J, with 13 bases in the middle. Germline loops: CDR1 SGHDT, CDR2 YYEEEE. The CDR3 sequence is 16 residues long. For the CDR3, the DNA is TGTGCCAGCAGCTTGGGCATGCTACAGGGGAACACTGAAGCTTTCTTT. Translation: CASSLGMLQGNTEAFF. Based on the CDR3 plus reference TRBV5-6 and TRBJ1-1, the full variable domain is DAGVTQSPTHLIKTRGQQVTLRCSPKSGHDTVSWYQQALGQGPQFIFQYYEEEERQRGNFPDRFSGHQFPNYSSELNVNALLLGDSALYLCASSLGMLQGNTEAFFGQGTRLTVV.

CDR3 nucleotides: TGCGCCAGCAGCCGAGGACAGTTGAACACTGAAGCTTTCTTT. This translates into CASSRGQLNTEAFF. This chain connects TRBV4-3 to TRBJ1-1; D is possibly TRBD1 (6 bases). CDR1 is LGHNA, CDR2 YSLEER, per germline. The ends were cut back, 4 bases at V and 0 bases at J, with 9 bases in the middle. The CDR3 is 14 amino acids.

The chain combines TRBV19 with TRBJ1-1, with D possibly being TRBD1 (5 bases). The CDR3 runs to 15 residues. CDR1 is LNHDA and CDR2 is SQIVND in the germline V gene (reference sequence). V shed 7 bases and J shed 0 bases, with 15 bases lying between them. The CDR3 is CASTSTGLMNTEAFF. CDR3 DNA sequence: TGTGCCAGTACCTCCACGGGACTGATGAACACTGAAGCTTTCTTT.

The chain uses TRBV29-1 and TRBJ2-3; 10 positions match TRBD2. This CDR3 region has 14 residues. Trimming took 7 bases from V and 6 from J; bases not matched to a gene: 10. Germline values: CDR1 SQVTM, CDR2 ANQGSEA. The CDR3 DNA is TGCAGCGAGAGTCCCGGGACTAGCGCGGATACGCAGTATTTT. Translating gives CSESPGTSADTQYF.

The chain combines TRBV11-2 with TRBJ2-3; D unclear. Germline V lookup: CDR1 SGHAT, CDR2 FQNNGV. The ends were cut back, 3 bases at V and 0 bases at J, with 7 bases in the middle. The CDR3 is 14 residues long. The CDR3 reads CASSFFGSTDTQYF. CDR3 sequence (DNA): TGTGCCAGCAGCTTTTTCGGTAGCACAGATACGCAGTATTTT.

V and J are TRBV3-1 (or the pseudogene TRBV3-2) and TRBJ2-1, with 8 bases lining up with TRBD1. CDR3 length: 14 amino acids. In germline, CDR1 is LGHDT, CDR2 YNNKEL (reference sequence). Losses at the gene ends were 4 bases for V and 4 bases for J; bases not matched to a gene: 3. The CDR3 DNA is TGTGCCAGCAGCCCAGGGGGCCCTTACAATGAGCAGTTCTTC. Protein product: CASSPGGPYNEQFF.